A selection of T cell receptor beta chains follows, all from one sample in a study of shared clonotypes between healthy human individuals. TCRdb's table, derived via immunoSEQ multiplex PCR, lists solely in-frame clones and lacks some. This table holds approximately 2,300,000 clones, around 90% found once. The sequenced sample consisted of naive CD4+ T cells from PBMCs. The receptors were gathered from a man aged 18 to 30 in good health. Some clones in this sample may be carry-over from other donors' samples. Both conserved end residues are part of each CDR3. Fields, in order: D gene, V gene, J gene, clone size, CDR3 DNA, CDR3 protein. A D gene is named only where the DNA matches it firmly. Size is omitted from some rows. Given values are once, few, many or a class for expanded clones.

D: NA; V: TRBV28; J: TRBJ1-4; size: once; DNA: TGTGCCAGCAGGGTTGGGGGATTTAATGAAAAACTGTTTTTT; CDR3: CASRVGGFNEKLFF
D: TRBD1; V: TRBV11-2; J: TRBJ1-2; size: NA; DNA: TGTGCCAGCAGCTCGACAGGGGAGTATGGCTACACCTTC; CDR3: CASSSTGEYGYTF
D: NA; V: TRBV19; J: TRBJ1-3; size: NA; DNA: TGTGCCAGTAGTATTTACGCAACTTTTATCTCTGGAAACACCATATATTTT; CDR3: CASSIYATFISGNTIYF
D: NA; V: TRBV15; J: TRBJ1-4; size: NA; DNA: TGTGCCACCAGTCGACTCGGGGGGGAAAAACTGTTTTTT; CDR3: CATSRLGGEKLFF
D: NA; V: TRBV7-2; J: TRBJ2-6; size: NA; DNA: TGTGCCAGCAGCTCTACCCCGACAGGCTCTGGGGCCAACGTCCTGACTTTC; CDR3: CASSSTPTGSGANVLTF
D: NA; V: TRBV7-2; J: TRBJ1-2; size: NA; DNA: TGTGCCAGCAGCTTAGAGGTGTTTCGAGGCTACACCTTC; CDR3: CASSLEVFRGYTF
D: NA; V: TRBV7-9; J: TRBJ1-1; size: NA; DNA: TGTGCCAGCAGCTTAGGGACAGTCGAGATGAACACTGAAGCTTTCTTT; CDR3: CASSLGTVEMNTEAFF
D: TRBD2; V: TRBV4-2; J: TRBJ2-1; size: NA; DNA: TGTGCCAGCAGCCAGGGGACTAGCGGGGGCCGAGGGGAGCAGTTCTTC; CDR3: CASSQGTSGGRGEQFF
D: NA; V: TRBV7-2; J: TRBJ1-3; size: NA; DNA: TGTGCCAGCAGCTTAGGCTTTCCCCACACCATATATTTT; CDR3: CASSLGFPHTIYF
D: TRBD2; V: TRBV2; J: TRBJ2-7; size: NA; DNA: TGTGCCAGCAGCCCCCCGGGACTAGCGGGAGCCTACGAGCAGTACTTC; CDR3: CASSPPGLAGAYEQYF
D: TRBD1; V: TRBV4-1; J: TRBJ1-2; size: NA; DNA: TGCGCCAGCAGCCAAGTCGGACAGGAGGTGAATTATGGCTACACCTTC; CDR3: CASSQVGQEVNYGYTF
D: NA; V: TRBV11-2; J: TRBJ2-7; size: NA; DNA: TGTGCCAGCAGCTTAAGTGCCAGGGGCTACGAGCAGTACTTC; CDR3: CASSLSARGYEQYF
D: NA; V: TRBV2; J: TRBJ2-2; size: NA; DNA: TGTGCCAGTTCCTTCCACACCGGGGAGCTGTTTTTT; CDR3: CASSFHTGELFF
D: NA; V: TRBV27; J: TRBJ2-1; size: NA; DNA: TGTGCCAGCAGCCCTCTAGCAGGCTCCTACAATGAGCAGTTCTTC; CDR3: CASSPLAGSYNEQFF
D: NA; V: TRBV7-8; J: TRBJ2-7; size: NA; DNA: TGTGCCAGCAGCTCGAGGGGAACCTACGAGCAGTACTTC; CDR3: CASSSRGTYEQYF
D: NA; V: TRBV7-6; J: TRBJ1-1; size: NA; DNA: TGTGCCAGCAGCTTAATAGGAGGTGTGAACACTGAAGCTTTCTTT; CDR3: CASSLIGGVNTEAFF
D: NA; V: TRBV19; J: TRBJ2-2; size: NA; DNA: TGTGCCAGTAGTATAGAGGGGTTCACGAACACCGGGGAGCTGTTTTTT; CDR3: CASSIEGFTNTGELFF
D: TRBD2; V: TRBV30; J: TRBJ2-1; size: once; DNA: TGTGCCTGGAGTCCTCCTCCCAGCGGGAGGTTCGACAATGAGCAGTTCTTC; CDR3: CAWSPPPSGRFDNEQFF